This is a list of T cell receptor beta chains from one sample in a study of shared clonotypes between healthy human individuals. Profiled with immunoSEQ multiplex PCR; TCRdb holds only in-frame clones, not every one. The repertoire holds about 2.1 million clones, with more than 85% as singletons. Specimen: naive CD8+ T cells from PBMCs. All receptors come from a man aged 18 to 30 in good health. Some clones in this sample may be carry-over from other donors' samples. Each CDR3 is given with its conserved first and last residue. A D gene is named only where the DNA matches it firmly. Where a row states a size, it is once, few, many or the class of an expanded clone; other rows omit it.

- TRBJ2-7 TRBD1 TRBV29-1 CSVAGGEKAEQYF TGCAGCGTTGCAGGGGGCGAGAAAGCCGAGCAGTACTTC
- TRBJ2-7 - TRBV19 CASSTFEGASYEQYF TGTGCCAGTAGTACCTTTGAGGGAGCTTCCTACGAGCAGTACTTC
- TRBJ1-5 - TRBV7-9 CASSAIDAGNQPQHF TGTGCCAGCAGCGCAATCGATGCAGGCAATCAGCCCCAGCATTTT
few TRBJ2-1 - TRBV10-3 CAIKGLASIDEQFF TGTGCCATCAAGGGGCTAGCCTCGATCGATGAGCAGTTCTTC
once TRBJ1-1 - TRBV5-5 CASSLQRDHTEAFF TGTGCCAGCAGCTTGCAGAGGGACCACACTGAAGCTTTCTTT
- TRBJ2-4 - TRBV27 CASGALEPKNIQYF TGTGCCAGTGGTGCCCTAGAACCCAAAAACATTCAGTACTTC
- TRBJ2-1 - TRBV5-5 CASSRVGRPMDEQFF TGTGCCAGCAGCCGTGTTGGACGACCGATGGATGAGCAGTTCTTC
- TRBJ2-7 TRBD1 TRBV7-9 CASSSSQGALEQYF TGTGCCAGCAGCTCCTCGCAGGGGGCGCTCGAGCAGTACTTC
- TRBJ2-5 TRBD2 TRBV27 CASRASGVETQYF TGTGCCAGCAGGGCTAGCGGTGTGGAGACCCAGTACTTC
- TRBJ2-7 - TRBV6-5 CASSPHAESYEQYF TGTGCCAGCAGCCCCCACGCGGAATCCTACGAGCAGTACTTC
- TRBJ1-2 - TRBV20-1 CSAPGARGYTF TGCAGTGCTCCGGGGGCTCGAGGCTACACCTTC
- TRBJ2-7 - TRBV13 CASRPVGAPPYEQYF TGTGCCAGCAGGCCCGTCGGGGCCCCCCCCTACGAGCAGTACTTC
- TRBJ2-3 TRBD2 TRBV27 CASSLRLAAHTDTQYF TGTGCCAGCAGTTTACGACTAGCGGCGCACACAGATACGCAGTATTTT
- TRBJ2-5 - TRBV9 CASTPSLARQETQYF TGTGCCAGCACTCCATCGCTAGCGCGTCAAGAGACCCAGTACTTC
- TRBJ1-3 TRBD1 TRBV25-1 CASSVPGQGPGNTIYF TGTGCCAGCAGTGTTCCGGGACAGGGGCCTGGAAACACCATATATTTT